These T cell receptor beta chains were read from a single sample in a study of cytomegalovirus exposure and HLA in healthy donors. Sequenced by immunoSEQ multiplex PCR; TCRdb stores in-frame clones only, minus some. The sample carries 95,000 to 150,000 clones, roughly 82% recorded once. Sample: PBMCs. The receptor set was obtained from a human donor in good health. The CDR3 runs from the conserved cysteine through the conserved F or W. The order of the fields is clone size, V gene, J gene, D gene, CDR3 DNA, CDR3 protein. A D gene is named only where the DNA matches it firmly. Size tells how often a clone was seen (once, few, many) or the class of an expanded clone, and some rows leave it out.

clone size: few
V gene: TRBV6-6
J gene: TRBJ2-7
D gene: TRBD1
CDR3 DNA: TGTGCCAGCAGTTATGAGCCCGACAGGGCCTACGAGCAGTACTTC
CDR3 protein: CASSYEPDRAYEQYF

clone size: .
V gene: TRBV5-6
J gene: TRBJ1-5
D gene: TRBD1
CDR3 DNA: TGTGCCAGCAGCCCGGGGACAGGGCGTGGGCCCCAGCATTTT
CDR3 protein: CASSPGTGRGPQHF

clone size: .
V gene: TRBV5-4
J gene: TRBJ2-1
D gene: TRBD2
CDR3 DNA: TGTGCCAGCAGCGAAGACACTAGCGGGAGAGGGGATGAGCAGTTCTTC
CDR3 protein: CASSEDTSGRGDEQFF

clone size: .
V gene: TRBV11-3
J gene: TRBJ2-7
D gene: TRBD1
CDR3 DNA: TGTGCCAGCAGCTTAAAGTCAGGGGGTAACTACGAGCAGTACTTC
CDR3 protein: CASSLKSGGNYEQYF

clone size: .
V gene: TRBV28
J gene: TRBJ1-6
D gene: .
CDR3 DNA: TGTGCCACTAGGGGCGATTCACCCCTCCACTTT
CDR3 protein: CATRGDSPLHF

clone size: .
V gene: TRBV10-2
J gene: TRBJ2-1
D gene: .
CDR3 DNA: TGCGCCAGCAGTGGGTGGGGGGATGAGCAGTTCTTC
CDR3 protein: CASSGWGDEQFF

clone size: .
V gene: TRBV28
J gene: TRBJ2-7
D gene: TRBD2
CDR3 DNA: TGTGCCAGCAGGGGGCCGGGGACTAGCGGGAGGGCCCCCCTGACTGGGGAGCAGTACTTC
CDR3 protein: CASRGPGTSGRAPLTGEQYF

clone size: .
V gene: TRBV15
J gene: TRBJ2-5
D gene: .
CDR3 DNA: TGTGCCACTCAAAAACAGGGAACGGGGGAGACCCAGTACTTC
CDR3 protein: CATQKQGTGETQYF

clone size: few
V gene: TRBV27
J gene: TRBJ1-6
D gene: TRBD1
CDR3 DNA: TGTGCCAGCAGTTTATCGGCCCACAGGGGATCACCCCTCCACTTT
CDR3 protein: CASSLSAHRGSPLHF

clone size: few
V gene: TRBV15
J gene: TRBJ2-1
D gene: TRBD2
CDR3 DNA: TGTGCCACCAGCAGAGATCTCGCTAGCGGGAACAATGAGCAGTTCTTC
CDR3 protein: CATSRDLASGNNEQFF

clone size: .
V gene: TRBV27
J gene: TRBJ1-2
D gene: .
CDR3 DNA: TGTGCCAGCAGTTTATACGGCAGGGGAAACTATGGCTACACCTTC
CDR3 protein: CASSLYGRGNYGYTF

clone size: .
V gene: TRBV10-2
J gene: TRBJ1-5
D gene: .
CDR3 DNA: TGCGCCACTCAGCCAGGGAATCAGCCCCAGCATTTT
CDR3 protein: CATQPGNQPQHF

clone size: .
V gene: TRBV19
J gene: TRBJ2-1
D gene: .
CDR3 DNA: TGTGCCAGTAGTGGGGTAGCGAGTTCCTACAATGAGCAGTTCTTC
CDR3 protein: CASSGVASSYNEQFF

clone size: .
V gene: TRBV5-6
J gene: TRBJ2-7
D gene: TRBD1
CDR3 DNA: TGTGCCAGCAGCTCCCCGACAGGGAACTCCTACGAGCAGTACTTC
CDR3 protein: CASSSPTGNSYEQYF

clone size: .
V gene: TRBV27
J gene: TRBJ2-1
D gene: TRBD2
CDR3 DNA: TGTGCCAGCGCCCCCGGGACTAGCGGAGCCAATGAGCAGTTCTTC
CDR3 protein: CASAPGTSGANEQFF

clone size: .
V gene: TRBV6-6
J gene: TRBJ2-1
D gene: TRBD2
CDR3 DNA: TGTGCCAGCAGACCAACTAGCGGGAGTGTCAATGAGCAGTTCTTC
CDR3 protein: CASRPTSGSVNEQFF

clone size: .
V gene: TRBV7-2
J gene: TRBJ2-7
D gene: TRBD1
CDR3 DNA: TGTGCCAGCAGCTTAGGCAGGGGGAAATCCTACGAGCAGTACTTC
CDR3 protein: CASSLGRGKSYEQYF

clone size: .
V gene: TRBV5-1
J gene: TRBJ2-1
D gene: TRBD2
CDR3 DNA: TGCGCCAGCGGACAAAATCTAGCGGGAATGGGCAATGAGCAGTTCTTC
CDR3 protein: CASGQNLAGMGNEQFF

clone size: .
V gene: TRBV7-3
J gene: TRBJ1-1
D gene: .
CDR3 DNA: TGTGCCAGCAGCTTATTACCAGGGAACACTGAAGCTTTCTTT
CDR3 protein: CASSLLPGNTEAFF

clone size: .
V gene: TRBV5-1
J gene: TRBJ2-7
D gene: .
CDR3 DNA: TGCGCCAGCAGCACCGCCGGGACACTAGACTACGAGCAGTACTTC
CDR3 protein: CASSTAGTLDYEQYF

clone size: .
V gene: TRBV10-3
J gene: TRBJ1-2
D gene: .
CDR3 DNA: TGTGCCATCAGTGATAAGAGTAACTATGGCTACACCTTC
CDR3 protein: CAISDKSNYGYTF

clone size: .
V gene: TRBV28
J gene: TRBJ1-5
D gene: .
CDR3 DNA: TGTGCCAGCAGCTCGGCGGGGGGATATCAGCCCCAGCATTTT
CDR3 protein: CASSSAGGYQPQHF

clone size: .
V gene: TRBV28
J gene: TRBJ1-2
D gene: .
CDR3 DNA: TGTGCCAGCAGTACCCGACAGGATGGGAACTATGGCTACACCTTC
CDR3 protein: CASSTRQDGNYGYTF

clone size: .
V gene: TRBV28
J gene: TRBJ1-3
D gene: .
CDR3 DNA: TGTGCCAGCAGCCAAGACAGCTCTGGAAACACCATATATTTT
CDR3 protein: CASSQDSSGNTIYF

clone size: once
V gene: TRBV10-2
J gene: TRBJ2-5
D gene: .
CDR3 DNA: TGCGCCAGCAGTGAGTCAGGTAGCGGTCAAGAGACCCAGTACTTC
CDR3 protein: CASSESGSGQETQYF

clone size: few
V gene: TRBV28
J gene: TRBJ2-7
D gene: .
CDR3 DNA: TGTGCCAGCAGTTTCAACAGGGAATACGAGCAGTACTTC
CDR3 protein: CASSFNREYEQYF

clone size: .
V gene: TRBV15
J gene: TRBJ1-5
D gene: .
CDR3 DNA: TGTGCCACCAGCATCAGGTCAGGGTTCAATCAGCCCCAGCATTTT
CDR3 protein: CATSIRSGFNQPQHF

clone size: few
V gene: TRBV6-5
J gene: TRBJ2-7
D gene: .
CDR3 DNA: TGTGCCAGCATTAAGGGGCGCCTCTACGAGCAGTACTTC
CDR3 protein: CASIKGRLYEQYF

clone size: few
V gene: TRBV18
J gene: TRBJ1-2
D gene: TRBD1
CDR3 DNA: TGTGCCAGCTCACCACCGGGACAGGGGGTTATCTCCTATGGCTACACCTTC
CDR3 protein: CASSPPGQGVISYGYTF

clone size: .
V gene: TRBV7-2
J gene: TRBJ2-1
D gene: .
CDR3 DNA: TGTGCCAGCAGCTTAATGGCGGGGATCAACAATGAGCAGTTCTTC
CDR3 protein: CASSLMAGINNEQFF

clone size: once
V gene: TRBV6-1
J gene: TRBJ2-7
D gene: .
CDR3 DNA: TGTGCCAGCAGTGAACCGGGAGTCTACGAGCAGTACTTC
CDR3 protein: CASSEPGVYEQYF

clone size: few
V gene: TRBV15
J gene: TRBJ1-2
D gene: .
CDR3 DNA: TGTGCCACCAGCAGAGATCGGCAGGTCTATGGCTACACCTTC
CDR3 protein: CATSRDRQVYGYTF

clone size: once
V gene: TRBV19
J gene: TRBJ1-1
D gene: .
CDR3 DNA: TGTGCCAGTAGTACCTACAAGGAGGCTTTCTTT
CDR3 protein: CASSTYKEAFF

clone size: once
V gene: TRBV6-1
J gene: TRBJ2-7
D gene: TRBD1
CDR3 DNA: TGTGCCAGCAGTGTGGGGACAGGGAGAAACGAGCAGTACTTC
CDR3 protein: CASSVGTGRNEQYF

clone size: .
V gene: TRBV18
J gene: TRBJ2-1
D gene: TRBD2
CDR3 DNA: TGTGCCAGCTCACCCCGGCTAGCGGAAAACAATGAGCAGTTCTTC
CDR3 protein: CASSPRLAENNEQFF

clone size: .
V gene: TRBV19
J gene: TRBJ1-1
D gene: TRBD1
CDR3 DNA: TGTGCCAGTAGATCGACAGGGACTGAAGCTTTCTTT
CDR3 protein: CASRSTGTEAFF

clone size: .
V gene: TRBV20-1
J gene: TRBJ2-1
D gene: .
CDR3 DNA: TGCAGTGCTAGACTAGTAAATGAGCAGTTCTTC
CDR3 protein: CSARLVNEQFF

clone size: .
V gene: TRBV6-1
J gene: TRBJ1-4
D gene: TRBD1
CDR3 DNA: TGTGCCAGCAGTGAACGAACAGGGGGTTCGGGGGTGAAACTGTTTTTT
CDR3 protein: CASSERTGGSGVKLFF

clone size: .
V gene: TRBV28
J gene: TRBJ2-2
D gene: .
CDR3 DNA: TGTGCCAGCAGTCCGCTGACAGCGAACACCGGGGAGCTGTTTTTT
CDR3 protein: CASSPLTANTGELFF

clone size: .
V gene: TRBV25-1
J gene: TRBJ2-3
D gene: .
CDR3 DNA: TGTGCCAGCAGTGTTGGGCGTCTCTCGGCCACAGATACGCAGTATTTT
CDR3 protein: CASSVGRLSATDTQYF

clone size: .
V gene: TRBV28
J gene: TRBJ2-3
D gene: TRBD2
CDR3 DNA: TGTGCCAGCAGCACGGTTGGGGGAGCGGGGGTCACAGATACGCAGTATTTT
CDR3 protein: CASSTVGGAGVTDTQYF

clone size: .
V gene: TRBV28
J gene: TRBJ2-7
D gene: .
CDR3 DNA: TGTGCCAGCTCTCGGGGGGCCTCCTACGAGCAGTACTTC
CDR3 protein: CASSRGASYEQYF

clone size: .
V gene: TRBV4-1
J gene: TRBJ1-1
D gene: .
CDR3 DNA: TGCGCCAGCAGCCAAGAGTCAGGGATAAACACTGAAGCTTTCTTT
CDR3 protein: CASSQESGINTEAFF

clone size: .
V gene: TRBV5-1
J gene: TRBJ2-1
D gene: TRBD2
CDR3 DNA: TGCGCCAGCAGCAAGGGACTAGACTCCTACAATGAGCAGTTCTTC
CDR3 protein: CASSKGLDSYNEQFF

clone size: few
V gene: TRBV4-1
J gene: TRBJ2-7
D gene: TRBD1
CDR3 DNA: TGCGCCAGCAGCCAGGACAGGGGGTCCGAGCAGTACTTC
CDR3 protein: CASSQDRGSEQYF

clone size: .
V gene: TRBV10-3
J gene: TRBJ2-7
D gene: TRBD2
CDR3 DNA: TGTGCCATCAGGGGGACAGTTGGACTAGCGGGTAAGACCTACGAGCAGTACTTC
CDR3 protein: CAIRGTVGLAGKTYEQYF

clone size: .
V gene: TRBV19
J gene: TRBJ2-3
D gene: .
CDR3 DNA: TGTGCCAGTAGTATGCGGCGGGAACGCACAGATACGCAGTATTTT
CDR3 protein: CASSMRRERTDTQYF

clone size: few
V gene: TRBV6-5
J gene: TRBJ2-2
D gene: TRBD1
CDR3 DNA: TGTGCCAGCAGTTACTCGCAGGGGGCGACCGGGGAGCTGTTTTTT
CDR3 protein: CASSYSQGATGELFF

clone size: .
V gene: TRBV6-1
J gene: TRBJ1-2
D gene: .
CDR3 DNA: TGTGCCAGCAGTGAACAGGGATTCTATGGCTACACCTTC
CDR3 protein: CASSEQGFYGYTF

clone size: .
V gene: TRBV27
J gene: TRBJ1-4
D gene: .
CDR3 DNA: TGTGCCAGCAGTCCCCACGGGGAGGGGACGGAAAAACTGTTTTTT
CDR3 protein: CASSPHGEGTEKLFF

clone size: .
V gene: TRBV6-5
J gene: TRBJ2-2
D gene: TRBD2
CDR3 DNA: TGTGCCAGCAGAGTAGCGGGGCGCACCGGGGAGCTGTTTTTT
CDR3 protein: CASRVAGRTGELFF

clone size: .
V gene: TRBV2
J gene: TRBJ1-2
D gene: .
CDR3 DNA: TGTGCCAGCATTGAAGGCGCTACTTATGGCTACACCTTC
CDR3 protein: CASIEGATYGYTF

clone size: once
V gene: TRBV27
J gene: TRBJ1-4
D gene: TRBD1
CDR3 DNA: TGTGCCAGCAGTCAATCGGGGTTACAGGGGAGATCAACTAATGAAAAACTGTTTTTT
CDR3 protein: CASSQSGLQGRSTNEKLFF

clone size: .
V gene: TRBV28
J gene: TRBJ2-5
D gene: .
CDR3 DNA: TGTGCCAGCAGGGGATCAGGGTGGGAGACCCAGTACTTC
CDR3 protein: CASRGSGWETQYF

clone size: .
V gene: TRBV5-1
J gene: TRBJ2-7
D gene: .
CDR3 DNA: TGCGCCAGCAGCTTGGTGGCAGAGGGTAGGCAGTACTTC
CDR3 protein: CASSLVAEGRQYF

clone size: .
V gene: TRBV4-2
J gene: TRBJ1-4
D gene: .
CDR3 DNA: TGTGCCAGCAGCCAAGAGCGACAGTATAATGAAAAACTGTTTTTT
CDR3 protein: CASSQERQYNEKLFF